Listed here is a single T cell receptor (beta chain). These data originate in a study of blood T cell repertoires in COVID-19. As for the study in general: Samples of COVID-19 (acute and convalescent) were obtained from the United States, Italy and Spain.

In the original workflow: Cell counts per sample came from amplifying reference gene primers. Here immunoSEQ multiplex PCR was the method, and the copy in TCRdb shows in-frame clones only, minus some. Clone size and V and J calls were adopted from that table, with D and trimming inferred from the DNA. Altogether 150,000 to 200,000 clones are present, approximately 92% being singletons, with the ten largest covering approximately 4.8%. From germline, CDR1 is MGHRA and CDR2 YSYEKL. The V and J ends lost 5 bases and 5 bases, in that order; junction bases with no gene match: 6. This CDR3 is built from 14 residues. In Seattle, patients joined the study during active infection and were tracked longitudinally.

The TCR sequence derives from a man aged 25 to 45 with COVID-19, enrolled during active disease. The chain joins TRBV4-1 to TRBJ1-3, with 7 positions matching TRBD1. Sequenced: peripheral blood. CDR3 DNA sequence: TGCGCCAGCAGCGACGGGACAGACAGAAACACCATATATTTT. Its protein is CASSDGTDRNTIYF.